Listed here is a single T cell receptor (beta chain). The germline V gene has CDR1 LNHDA and CDR2 SQIVND (reference sequence). The CDR3 is 16 residues long. The V end lost 2 bases, the J end lost 0 bases, and 12 bases lay between the germline ends. Profiled with immunoSEQ multiplex PCR; TCRdb holds only in-frame clones, not every one. Of about 200,000 clones listed, 79% are singletons. This sample is part of a study of blood T cell repertoires in COVID-19. Seattle participants joined during active infection and were tracked over time. This clonotype was sampled from a woman aged 40 to 50 with COVID-19, enrolled during active disease. Sequencing input: peripheral blood. The chain is built from TRBV19 and TRBJ2-3; maybe TRBD2 (6 bases). As DNA, the CDR3 is TGTGCCAGTAGTATACCACTAGCCCAGAGCACAGATACGCAGTATTTT. This sequence encodes CASSIPLAQSTDTQYF.